Below are 5 T cell receptor beta chains sequenced from a single sample in a study of untreated major depressive disorder. Sequencing was performed with immunoSEQ multiplex PCR; in TCRdb, only in-frame clones are kept and a portion is missing. This sample carries tens of thousands of clones, 85% to 95% of them seen once, and the ten largest clones take around 0.32%. Sequenced: CD4+ T cells from PBMCs. The receptor source for this set is a man aged 25 to 45 in good health.

This clone has a handful of counts. The chain recombines TRBV29-1 with TRBJ1-1; D perhaps matches TRBD1 (6 bases). In germline, CDR1 is SQVTM, CDR2 ANQGSEA. The CDR3 has 13 amino acids. V was cut by 4 bases and J by 0 bases, with 9 bases left in between. The CDR3 nucleotides are TGCAGCGTTGGGGACATCATGAACACTGAAGCTTTCTTT. Translation: CSVGDIMNTEAFF.

V usage is TRBV29-1 and J usage is TRBJ1-2; 11 positions match TRBD1. The V segment lost 4 bases and the J segment 6 bases; nucleotides outside the gene matches: 10. CDR3 length equals 15 residues. From germline, CDR1 is SQVTM and CDR2 ANQGSEA. CDR3 in DNA: TGCAGCGTTGGCGGGCGGGACAGGGGGAGGGATGGCTACACCTTC. Amino acids: CSVGGRDRGRDGYTF.

J is TRBJ2-3 and V is TRBV19, with TRBD2 matching over 8 bases. This CDR3 spans 19 amino acids. J was trimmed by 3 bases and V by 3 bases; bases with no gene match: 17. Looked up from germline, CDR1 is LNHDA and CDR2 is SQIVND (reference sequence). CDR3: CASSIWLRREGRGTDTQYF. CDR3 nucleotides: TGTGCCAGTAGTATCTGGTTGCGTCGGGAGGGCCGGGGGACAGATACGCAGTATTTT.

This sequence joins TRBV27 and TRBJ2-5, with D perhaps matching TRBD1 or TRBD2 (6 bases each). The CDR3 totals 14 residues. Deletions cut 5 bases from V and 13 bases from J, with 23 bases between. Per the germline V gene, CDR1 is MNHEY and CDR2 is SMNVEV (reference sequence). CDR3 sequence: CASSLRGLEYPRYF. CDR3 in DNA: TGTGCCAGCAGTCTACGGGGGCTGGAGTATCCACGGTACTTC.

The J gene is TRBJ2-7, the V gene TRBV4-3; TRBD1 aligns across 10 bases. V was clipped by 3 bases and J by 3 bases; unmatched bases: 5. This CDR3 has 15 amino acids. Germline V gives CDR1 LGHNA, CDR2 YSLEER. The CDR3: CASSHRQGAGYEQYF. CDR3 DNA: TGCGCCAGCAGCCACAGACAGGGGGCGGGCTACGAGCAGTACTTC.